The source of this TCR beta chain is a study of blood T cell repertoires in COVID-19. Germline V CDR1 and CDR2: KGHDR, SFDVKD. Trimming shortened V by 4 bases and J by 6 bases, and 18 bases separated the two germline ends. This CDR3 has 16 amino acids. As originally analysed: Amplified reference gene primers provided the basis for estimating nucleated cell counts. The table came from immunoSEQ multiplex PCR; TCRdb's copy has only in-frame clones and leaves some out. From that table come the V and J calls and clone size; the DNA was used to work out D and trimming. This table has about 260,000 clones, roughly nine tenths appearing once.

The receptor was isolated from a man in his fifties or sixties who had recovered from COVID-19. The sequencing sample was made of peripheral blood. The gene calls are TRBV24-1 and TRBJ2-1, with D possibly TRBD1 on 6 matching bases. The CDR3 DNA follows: TGTGCCACCAGTGAACGAGGGCAGGGGAACACCAATGAGCAGTTCTTC. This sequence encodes CATSERGQGNTNEQFF.